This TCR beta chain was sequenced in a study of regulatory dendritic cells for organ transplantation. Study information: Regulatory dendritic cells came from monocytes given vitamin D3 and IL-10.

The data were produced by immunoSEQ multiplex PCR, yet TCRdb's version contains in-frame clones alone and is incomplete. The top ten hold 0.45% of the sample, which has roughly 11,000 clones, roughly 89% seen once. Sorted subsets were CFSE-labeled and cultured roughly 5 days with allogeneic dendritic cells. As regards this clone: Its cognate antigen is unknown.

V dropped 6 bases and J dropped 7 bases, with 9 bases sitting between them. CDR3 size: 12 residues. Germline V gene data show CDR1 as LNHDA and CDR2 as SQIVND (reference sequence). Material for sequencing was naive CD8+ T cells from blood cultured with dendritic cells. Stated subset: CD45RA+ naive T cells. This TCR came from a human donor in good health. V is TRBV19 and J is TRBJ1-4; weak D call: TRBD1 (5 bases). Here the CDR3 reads CASREGPEKLFF. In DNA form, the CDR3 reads TGTGCCAGTAGGGAGGGGCCTGAAAAACTGTTTTTT.